Detailed here is one T cell receptor (beta chain). Which antigen it targets is not known. One base away there is no much larger clone; base qualities are not given. The sample comes from a study of blood T cell repertoires in COVID-19 (dated by TCRdb to about 2020). For the study in its entirety: Collaborator samples came from the United States, Italy and Spain and covered acute and convalescent phases of COVID-19. The samples were drawn from the first 160 participants of the ongoing ImmuneRACE study and from 1,200 or so subjects provided by 6 global collaborators. A freely available public database, intended as a resource for researchers studying the immune response to SARS-CoV-2, is where the repertoires were released. Sample metadata almost always included a de-identified subject ID, COVID-19 status, age in years and sex. HLA class I and class II types, where available, came from metadata supplied by the sample provider rather than from assay-based typing. The dataset comprised deeply sampled blood TCRbeta repertoires from subjects exposed to, actively infected with, or recovered from COVID-19. The prospective study material was composed of cDNA or gDNA derived from T cells, B-cell-depleted T cells, or PBMCs. The full study reports these points: The quantity of clinical and demographic metadata differed by source and by participant and was supplied without curation.

A distance of 18 bases separates the germline ends of V and J, which lose 8 bases and 10 bases respectively. The CDR3 has 13 amino acids, counting the end cysteine and phenylalanine. Kept here is only the CDR3 DNA, which spans 39 bases and is read in frame from base 1. The CDR1 and CDR2 encoded by the germline V gene are WSHSY and SAAADI. Whole blood was collected in K2EDTA tubes by collaborating institutions according to the institutions' own protocols. Collaborator samples were shipped for TCRbeta analysis as frozen whole blood, isolated PBMCs, or DNA extracted from either sample type. TCRbeta CDR3 regions were amplified from genomic DNA by means of the immunoSEQ Assay, a bias-controlled multiplex PCR. In the original analysis: Within the assay, amplification of reference gene primers was used to estimate how many nucleated cells each sample contained. Sequence reads were collapsed and filtered to measure the absolute abundance of every unique TCRbeta CDR3 rearrangement. For each sample, productive Simpson clonality was calculated by taking the square root of Simpson's diversity index across productive rearrangements. TCRdb limited this immuneACCESS table to in-frame rearrangements with V and J called. A share of clones is missing; checked studies link under half to unresolved V genes, and the rest is unexplained. V and J calls and clone size are given by that table; D and trimming were obtained from the DNA. For this sample there are under 250,000 clones; approximately 88% appear just once. Around 30% of the sample goes to the ten largest clones.

The receptor chain draws on TRBV10-2 and TRBJ2-1; a weak D assignment points to TRBD2 (7 bases agree). Sample: peripheral blood. This sequence was found in a man aged 40-50 years with acute or convalescent COVID-19. CDR3 protein: CASAAGRDIEQFF. Read as DNA, the sequence is TGCGCCAGCGCAGCGGGGAGGGACATCGAGCAGTTCTTC.